The entry that follows covers one TCR beta chain sequence. What it binds is not known. This record belongs to a study of T cell responses to AZD1222 COVID-19 vaccine. Whole-study results and caveats: Baseline seropositivity characterized only six AZD1222 recipients. Spike-specific TCR breadth and depth were elevated following two AZD1222 doses. Reportedly, nearly half of unique spike TCRs recognized epitopes outside B.1.351/B.1.1.7 mutations. White British people made up most donors, females outnumbered males, and clonal diversity was possibly underestimated.

The protocol was immunoSEQ multiplex PCR, while the TCRdb copy is restricted to in-frame clones and leaves out a portion. The sample has roughly 130,000 clones, 80% to 90% seen once. Germline V gene lookup returns CDR1 ENHRY and CDR2 SYGVKD. V was clipped by 2 bases and J by 5 bases; unmatched bases: 11. There are 17 residues in the CDR3. The chain joins TRBV10-3 to TRBJ2-2; TRBD1 matches 7 bases. This receptor was obtained from an adult in good health. The sample in question was peripheral blood, obtained on day 0 of MenACWY control vaccination. As DNA, the CDR3 is TGTGCCATCAGTGAGCGGAATACAGGGGTTCAAACCGGGGAGCTGTTTTTT. Translation: CAISERNTGVQTGELFF.